This T cell receptor beta chain was identified in a study of blood T cell repertoires in COVID-19. For the study at large: Acute and convalescent COVID-19 samples came from the United States, Italy and Spain.

Germline lookup yields CDR1 MGHRA and CDR2 YSYEKL. Trimming took off 3 bases at V and 2 bases at J, with 13 bases between the two ends. The CDR3 is 15 amino acids. In the authors' workflow: Counts of nucleated cells, estimated from reference gene primer amplification, were obtained. The data were produced by immunoSEQ multiplex PCR, yet TCRdb's version contains in-frame clones alone and is incomplete. V and J calls and clone size are copied from that table; D and trimming were computed from the DNA. This sample has around 120,000 clones, with around nine tenths found just once. The chain combines TRBV4-1 with TRBJ1-2; maybe TRBD1 (6 bases). Sequencing input: peripheral blood. This receptor was taken from a man aged 50-59 years with acute or convalescent COVID-19. CDR3 residues: CASSQTGPPNYGYTF. The CDR3 nucleotides read TGCGCCAGCAGCCAGACAGGACCGCCGAACTATGGCTACACCTTC.